Following are 19 T cell receptor beta chains from one sample sequenced in a study of T cells in women clearing cervical HPV infection. This table comes from immunoSEQ multiplex PCR, and its TCRdb copy is limited to in-frame clones, with some not included. There are some 39,000 clones in the sample, with less than 6% held by the top ten. Sequenced: blood buffy coat. These receptors were obtained from a woman aged 18-70 years with a cervical HPV16 infection that either progressed to CIN3+ or cleared (not recorded which).

Notes on this clone: Coverage ceases 3 residues before the CDR3 finishes, and the germline J gene fills in the end. The J gene is TRBJ2-1, the V gene TRBV20-1; 14 bases fit TRBD2. Trimming cost V 3 bases and J 9 bases; bases outside gene matches: 4. Germline lookup yields CDR1 DFQATT and CDR2 SNEGSKA (reference sequence). CDR3 length equals 14 residues. CDR3 in amino acids: CSASRLAGGVEQFF. The CDR3 bases that were read are TGCAGTGCTAGTCGACTAGCGGGAGGGGTTGAG.

The sequenced CDR3 bases are TGTGCCAGCAGCCCCCAGCTAGCGGAGATGAACACCGGGGAG. This codes for CASSPQLAEMNTGE. The complete CDR3 protein is CASSPQLAEMNTGELFF. The gene calls are TRBV4-2 and TRBJ2-2; 7 bases match TRBD2. Read coverage stops 3 residues before the CDR3 terminus; the germline J gene supplies the remainder. The germline V gene encodes CDR1 LGHNA and CDR2 YNFKEQ. The CDR3 consists of 17 residues. With 4 bases clipped from V and 1 base from J, the junction kept 9 bases outside the gene matches.

On this clone: The read is 3 residues too short to cover the CDR3 end, so that end is filled in from the germline J gene. The chain carries TRBV10-1 and TRBJ1-1; the D gene is possibly TRBD1 (5 bases). This CDR3 spans 11 amino acids. Germline loops: CDR1 WNHNN, CDR2 SYGVQD (reference sequence). The CDR3 loop reads CASMGRLEAFF. The covered CDR3 bases are TGCGCCAGCATGGGGCGGTTGGAA.

Comments on this clone: The sequence runs out 3 residues before the end of the CDR3; the remainder is reconstructed from the germline J gene. The chain uses TRBV9 and TRBJ2-1, with 7 bases fitting TRBD2. After removal of 0 bases from V and 8 bases from J, the junction contained 14 bases not matched to a gene. The CDR3 loop spans 17 amino acids. CDR1 SGDLS and CDR2 YYNGEE come from the germline V gene. CDR3: CASSVGGLTGDRDEQFF. The sequenced CDR3 bases are TGTGCCAGCAGCGTAGGGGGACTAACCGGAGATCGGGATGAG.

As regards this clone: Read sequence stops 3 residues before the CDR3 end, and the germline J gene provides the missing end. This rearrangement joins TRBV2 to TRBJ1-1, with D unresolved. The germline CDR1 and CDR2 sequences are SNHLY and FYNNEI. The length of the CDR3 is 11 residues. The V gene lost 2 bases and the J gene lost 5 bases, with 3 bases spanning the gap. The sequenced part of the CDR3 DNA is TGTGCCAGCAGTGAAATAACTGAA. Protein product: CASSEITE. The whole CDR3 sequence reads CASSEITEAFF.

In the case of this clone: From the germline J gene comes the end of the CDR3, since the read stops 3 residues before it. V gene TRBV20-1 combines with J gene TRBJ1-5; tentatively, D is TRBD1 (5 bases). This CDR3 contains 14 residues. Germline CDR1 and CDR2: DFQATT and SNEGSKA (reference sequence). V shed 0 bases and J shed 2 bases, with 8 bases lying between them. CDR3 protein: CSARDRVGNQPQHF. CDR3 DNA, as far as it was read: TGCAGTGCTAGAGACAGGGTTGGCAATCAGCCC.

Comments on this clone: The CDR3 end lies 3 residues beyond the end of the read and is filled in from the germline J gene. The J gene is TRBJ2-4, the V gene TRBV5-1; 10 nucleotides align to TRBD1. The germline V gene encodes CDR1 SGHRS and CDR2 YFSETQ. CDR3 size: 16 residues. CDR3 protein: CASSPLGQGVNYGQYF. The CDR3 bases that were read are TGCGCCAGCAGCCCCCTAGGACAGGGGGTTAACTATGGT.

Worth noting for this clone: Read sequence stops 3 residues before the CDR3 end, and the germline J gene provides the missing end. V gene TRBV6-2 or TRBV6-3 combines with J gene TRBJ2-7, with 8 nucleotides matching TRBD2. Per the germline V gene, CDR1 is MNHEY and CDR2 is SVGEGT. CDR3 length equals 17 residues. With V trimmed by 0 bases and J by 4 bases, 11 bases remained unmatched. This CDR3 is CASSYSLRVAGTYEQYF. The covered CDR3 bases are TGTGCCAGCAGTTACTCTCTGAGGGTAGCGGGAACGTACGAG.

Remarks on this clone: The read falls 3 residues short of the CDR3 end, and the missing part is taken from the germline J gene. The V and J genes are TRBV2 and TRBJ2-2; 10 bases align to TRBD1. The CDR3 totals 16 residues. CDR1 SNHLY and CDR2 FYNNEI come from the germline V gene. Germline trimming cut 4 bases from V and 3 bases from J; bases unmatched to any gene: 5. The sequenced part of the CDR3 DNA is TGTGCCAGCAGTGGGAGACAGGGGGCCGACACCGGGGAG. This translates into CASSGRQGADTGE. In full, the CDR3 is CASSGRQGADTGELFF.

On this clone: A junction end diverges from the germline sequence, so it may reflect a read error. The CDR3 end is not reached by the read, which stops 3 residues before it; the germline J gene fills it in. Other nucleotide sequences from this sample produce the same CDR3. V gene TRBV5-1 combines with J gene TRBJ1-3; maybe TRBD1 (6 bases). CDR1 and CDR2 (germline): SGHRS, YFSETQ. This CDR3 has 17 residues. The sequenced CDR3 bases are TGCGCCAGCAGCCCGGTAACTGTCAGGGGCTCTGGAAACACA. This codes for CASSPVTVRGSGNT. The whole CDR3 sequence reads CASSPVTVRGSGNTIYF.

With regard to this clone: The DNA ends 3 residues before the CDR3 does, and the rest of the CDR3 is filled in from the germline J gene. The chain carries TRBV5-4 and TRBJ2-3; no clear D gene. This CDR3 has 16 residues. CDR1 is SGHNT, CDR2 YYREEE, per germline (reference sequence). The sequenced CDR3 bases are TGTGCCAGCAGCGCTACCACACCGGTAGCCCAAGAGACG. Its protein is CASSATTPVAQET. The whole CDR3 protein is CASSATTPVAQETQYF.

About this clone itself: The read halts 3 residues ahead of the CDR3 end, with the missing end drawn from the germline J gene. The chain joins TRBV7-6 to TRBJ2-2, with D unclear. The CDR3 has 13 residues. Germline V CDR1 and CDR2: SGHVS, FNYEAQ. Trimming removed 1 base from V and 4 bases from J, with 4 bases in between. The DNA read from the CDR3 is TGTGCCAGCAGCTTAGAGGGCACCGGGGAG. Its translation: CASSLEGTGE. The CDR3 as a whole reads CASSLEGTGELFF.

In the case of this clone: The CDR3 end falls 3 residues outside the read, so it is completed with the germline J gene. V usage is TRBV29-1 and J usage is TRBJ2-1; 9 bases match TRBD1. Germline assignment: CDR1 SQVTM and CDR2 ANQGSEA. CDR3 length: 18 residues. J was trimmed by 0 bases and V by 0 bases; bases with no gene match: 9. The CDR3 DNA, read in part, is TGCAGCGTTGAAGACCTTCTGGGACAGGGAAGCTCCTACAATGAG. This gives the protein CSVEDLLGQGSSYNE. The whole CDR3 sequence reads CSVEDLLGQGSSYNEQFF.

Concerning this clone: The read ends 3 residues early relative to the CDR3; the germline J gene fills the gap. The chain couples TRBV6-2 or TRBV6-3 to TRBJ2-7; perhaps TRBD1 as D (6 bases). The length of the CDR3 is 15 residues. CDR1 and CDR2 (germline): MNHEY, SVGEGT. V lost 4 bases to trimming and J lost 2 bases, with 15 bases between them. CDR3 amino acids: CASSFRDTSTYEQYF. CDR3 DNA (partial): TGTGCCAGCAGTTTCCGGGACACGAGCACCTACGAG.

As for this clone: The read halts 3 residues ahead of the CDR3 end, with the missing end drawn from the germline J gene. The chain uses TRBV2 and TRBJ2-2; D call uncertain. CDR3 length: 12 residues. The V gene's germline CDR1 is SNHLY and CDR2 FYNNEI. Partial CDR3 DNA: TGTGCCAGCAATGCCTATAATTCACCG. Translation gives CASNAYNSP. In full, the CDR3 is CASNAYNSPLFF. Full variable domain (rest looked up from reference TRBV2 and TRBJ2-2): EPEVTQTPSHQVTQMGQEVILRCVPISNHLYFYWYRQILGQKVEFLVSFYNNEISEKSEIFDDQFSVERPDGSNFTLKIRSTKLEDSAMYFCASNAYNSPLFFGEGSRLTVL.

Notes on this clone: The read terminates 3 residues ahead of where the CDR3 ends, so the germline J gene completes it. The chain joins TRBV5-1 to TRBJ2-1; TRBD2 matches at 10 bases. Germline CDR1 and CDR2: SGHRS and YFSETQ. V gave up 7 bases and J gave up 2 bases; unmatched junction bases: 6. The CDR3 sequence is 15 residues long. This chain's CDR3 is CASSTSGATYNEQFF. CDR3 bases read: TGCGCCAGCTCTACTAGCGGGGCCACCTACAATGAG.

With respect to this clone: The read ends 3 residues early relative to the CDR3; the germline J gene fills the gap. This sequence joins TRBV30 and TRBJ1-1; possible D gene TRBD1, 5 bases. Germline CDR1 and CDR2: GTSNPN and SVGIG (reference sequence). CDR3 length equals 15 residues. V gave up 2 bases and J gave up 1 base, with 14 bases separating them. The CDR3 bases that were read are TGTGCCTGGAGTACCACAGGACATCCGAACACTGAA. This encodes CAWSTTGHPNTE. The full-length CDR3 reads as CAWSTTGHPNTEAFF.

Comments on this clone: The CDR3 end lies 3 residues beyond the end of the read and is filled in from the germline J gene. V gene TRBV6-8 combines with J gene TRBJ2-1; D is undetermined. V was shortened by 5 bases and J by 8 bases, with 7 bases between the two germline ends. The CDR3 loop spans 11 amino acids. Germline V gives CDR1 MNHGY, CDR2 SAAAGT. The CDR3 here is CASSPRDEQFF. The CDR3 bases that were read are TGTGCCAGCAGTCCCCGTGATGAG.

Note on this clone: The missing CDR3 end, 3 residues past where the read stops, is filled in from the germline J gene. The rearrangement joins TRBV16 to TRBJ1-2, with no clear D. The germline CDR1 and CDR2 sequences are KGHSY and FQNENV. The CDR3 contains 11 residues. The CDR3 bases that were read are TGTGCCAGCAGGCACACAGATACC. Its translation: CASRHTDT. The CDR3 as a whole reads CASRHTDTYTF. Drawing the rest from reference TRBV16 and TRBJ1-2, the complete variable domain is GEEVAQTPKHLVRGEGQKAKLYCAPIKGHSYVFWYQQVLKNEFKFLISFQNENVFDETGMPKERFSAKCLPNSPCSLEIQATKLEDSAVYFCASRHTDTYTFGSGTRLTVV.